These 10 T cell receptor beta chains originate from one sample sequenced in a study of cytomegalovirus exposure and HLA in healthy donors. It was with 60 Vbeta and 13 Jbeta primers that the PCR ran. Here immunoSEQ multiplex PCR was the method, and the copy in TCRdb shows in-frame clones only, minus some. Of some 180,000 clones listed, more than 65% were seen once; the top ten hold about 3.4%. What was sequenced was PBMCs. The receptors were sampled from a man aged 40-50 years in good health and CMV-seropositive.

The J gene is TRBJ2-6, the V gene TRBV28; TRBD2 agrees at 10 bases. There are 20 residues in the CDR3. V was pared by 3 bases and J by 0 bases, with 11 bases of the junction left unmatched. CDR1 MDHEN and CDR2 SYDVKM come from the germline V gene. The DNA for the CDR3 is TGTGCCAGCAGTTTTAAGTACAGACTAGCGGGTAGCTCTGGGGCCAACGTCCTGACTTTC. Translating it yields CASSFKYRLAGSSGANVLTF.

The CDR3 DNA sequence: TGTGCCAGCAGTCCCAATTGGCAGATCAGCACAGATACGCAGTATTTT. Translation: CASSPNWQISTDTQYF. This sequence joins TRBV28 and TRBJ2-3, with no clear D. The V end lost 5 bases, the J end lost 0 bases, and 15 bases lay between the germline ends. The germline gives CDR1 MDHEN, CDR2 SYDVKM. This CDR3 is 16 amino acids long.

The V and J genes are TRBV25-1 and TRBJ2-5; TRBD1 aligns across 8 bases. The J call could be wrong; TRBJ2-7 is a better fit for the DNA end. Germline assignment: CDR1 MGHDK and CDR2 SYGVNS. The CDR3 length is 14 residues. For the CDR3, the DNA is TGTGCCAGCAGTCCTGGACAGGGCCTCTACGAGCAGTACTTC. Translating it yields CASSPGQGLYEQYF.

The rearrangement uses TRBV6-1 and TRBJ2-7, with 8 bases identical to TRBD1. The CDR3 spans 15 residues. Trimming took 6 bases from V and 6 from J; bases not matched to a gene: 13. The germline gives CDR1 MNHNS, CDR2 SASEGT. CDR3 DNA: TGTGCCAGCAGGGATGCACAGGGGGGACTCCGCGAGCAGTACTTC. It codes for CASRDAQGGLREQYF.

The V and J genes are TRBV6-5 and TRBJ2-7; 8 bases line up with TRBD1. The CDR3 totals 13 residues. CDR1 MNHEY and CDR2 SVGAGI come from the germline V gene. V dropped 7 bases and J dropped 2; count of bases not matched to a gene: 4. This CDR3 reads CASTDRGAYEQYF. DNA of the CDR3: TGTGCCAGCACCGACAGGGGAGCCTACGAGCAGTACTTC.

The chain links TRBV7-9 to TRBJ2-3, with D uncertain. In germline, CDR1 is SEHNR, CDR2 FQNEAQ (reference sequence). The CDR3 length is 13 residues. V lost 6 bases, J lost 2 bases, and 9 bases lay in between. CDR3 protein: CASSLEYTDTQYF. Here the CDR3 DNA reads TGTGCCAGCAGTCTAGAATACACAGATACGCAGTATTTT.

The V call is TRBV5-1, the J call TRBJ1-2; 9 bases are a match to TRBD1. V was pared by 3 bases and J by 8 bases, with 11 bases of the junction left unmatched. Germline CDR1 reads SGHRS; CDR2 reads YFSETQ. The CDR3 has 15 residues. The CDR3 here is CASSSTGGASMGYTF. CDR3 nucleotide sequence: TGCGCCAGCAGCTCAACAGGGGGCGCGTCGATGGGCTACACCTTC.

This clone was found once. The rearrangement joins TRBV18 to TRBJ1-2; TRBD1 agrees at 9 bases. The CDR3 runs 16 residues. CDR1 KGHSH and CDR2 LQKENI come from the germline V gene. V was pared by 3 bases and J by 4 bases, with 9 bases of the junction left unmatched. In DNA, the CDR3 is TGTGCCAGCTCACCCCCCGGGACAGGGCGGGCCTATGGCTACACCTTC. This translates into CASSPPGTGRAYGYTF. The full variable domain, rest sourced from reference TRBV18 and TRBJ1-2, is NAGVMQNPRHLVRRRGQEARLRCSPMKGHSHVYWYRQLPEEGLKFMVYLQKENIIDESGMPKERFSAEFPKEGPSILRIQQVVRGDSAAYFCASSPPGTGRAYGYTFGSGTRLTVV.

This chain uses TRBV7-3 with TRBJ1-6, with D possibly TRBD1 on 6 matching bases. The CDR3 is made up of 14 amino acids. Germline CDR1 is SGHTA and CDR2 is FQGTGA. Trimming left V 0 bases short and J 10 bases short, with 10 bases between. The CDR3 is CASSLTGGSSPLHF. DNA for the CDR3: TGTGCCAGCAGCTTAACAGGGGGAAGCTCACCCCTCCACTTT.

This rearrangement joins TRBV5-6 to TRBJ2-1, with a weak D call TRBD2 (5 bases). Germline V gives CDR1 SGHDT, CDR2 YYEEEE. V was cut by 3 bases and J by 0 bases, with 10 bases left in between. The CDR3 runs 15 residues. Here the CDR3 reads CASSSPSNSYNEQFF. CDR3 bases: TGTGCCAGCAGCTCTCCTAGCAACTCCTACAATGAGCAGTTCTTC.